These 14 T cell receptor beta chains originate from one sample sequenced in a study of blood T cell repertoires in COVID-19. The assay was immunoSEQ multiplex PCR, and TCRdb's table has in-frame clones only and misses some. The sample consists of some 150,000 clones, 84% of them appearing once. The specimen sequenced was peripheral blood. The source is a human donor in a cohort sampled during active COVID-19.

This clone was detected a few times. The rearrangement joins TRBV27 to TRBJ2-1, with D perhaps TRBD2 (6 bases). With 3 bases removed from V and 4 bases from J, the gap between germline ends came to 13 bases. The length of the CDR3 is 15 residues. CDR1 and CDR2 (germline): MNHEY, SMNVEV (reference sequence). The DNA for the CDR3 is TGTGCCAGCAGTTTCGTTAGCGGCCCGTACAATGAGCAGTTCTTC. This sequence encodes CASSFVSGPYNEQFF.

The chain couples TRBV6-1 to TRBJ1-5, with 8 bases aligning to TRBD1. The V gene's germline CDR1 is MNHNS and CDR2 SASEGT. The length of the CDR3 is 15 residues. The J segment lost 4 bases and the V segment lost 2 bases, leaving 4 bases of the junction unmatched. CDR3 DNA: TGTGCCAGCAGTGAAATCAGGGACAGGAATCAGCCCCAGCATTTT. It translates to CASSEIRDRNQPQHF.

This clone was detected ten times or more. The chain has TRBV9 and TRBJ2-2; TRBD2 aligns across 8 bases. Per germline, CDR1 SGDLS and CDR2 YYNGEE. J was trimmed by 6 bases and V by 4 bases; bases with no gene match: 11. The CDR3 has 16 amino acids. The CDR3 DNA follows: TGTGCCAGCAGCCCTTTGGCGGGGGGCCCAGCCGGGGAGCTGTTTTTT. The encoded protein is CASSPLAGGPAGELFF.

The chain has TRBV6-1 and TRBJ2-1; 9 nucleotides agree with TRBD1. The junction had 2 bases not matched to a gene; V was cut back by 5 bases and J by 3 bases. Germline V gene lookup returns CDR1 MNHNS and CDR2 SASEGT. The CDR3 contains 14 residues. CDR3 protein: CASSQTGGYNEQFF. CDR3 bases: TGTGCCAGCAGTCAGACAGGGGGCTACAATGAGCAGTTCTTC.

In its sample, this clone was seen once. V usage is TRBV2 and J usage is TRBJ1-4; 7 bases map to TRBD1. Germline V CDR1 and CDR2: SNHLY, FYNNEI. The CDR3 covers 12 residues. V trimming: 8 bases; J trimming: 8 bases; junction bases outside the gene matches: 5. CDR3 region: CASSWDREKLFF. The DNA of the CDR3 is TGTGCCAGCTCCTGGGACAGAGAAAAACTGTTTTTT.

The chain employs TRBV5-1 and TRBJ1-4; D may be TRBD1 (5 bases). Germline V gives CDR1 SGHRS, CDR2 YFSETQ. V lost 0 bases to trimming and J lost 3 bases, with 12 bases between them. The CDR3 length is 16 residues. The CDR3 is CASSLAGGKANEKLFF. In DNA, the CDR3 is TGCGCCAGCAGCTTGGCGGGGGGGAAGGCTAATGAAAAACTGTTTTTT.

The V gene is TRBV19, the J gene TRBJ1-5; tentatively, D is TRBD1 (6 bases). V lost 7 bases and J lost 6, with 19 bases in between. The CDR3 contains 15 residues. CDR1 is LNHDA, CDR2 SQIVND, per germline (reference sequence). In nucleotides, the CDR3 is TGTGCCAGTATCTCAGGGGCAGGGTGGTCTCAGCCCCAGCATTTT. This sequence encodes CASISGAGWSQPQHF.

The chain combines TRBV10-3 with TRBJ1-1, with no clear D. This CDR3 contains 15 residues. V was clipped by 0 bases and J by 0 bases, with 8 bases between them. The V gene's germline CDR1 is ENHRY and CDR2 SYGVKD. CDR3 amino acids: CAISESSGMNTEAFF. Written as DNA, the CDR3 is TGTGCCATCAGTGAGTCTTCAGGAATGAACACTGAAGCTTTCTTT.

The chain recombines TRBV13 with TRBJ2-7, with a tentative D call TRBD1 (5 bases). There are 14 residues in the CDR3. CDR1 PRHDT and CDR2 FYEKMQ come from the germline V gene (reference sequence). Trimming stripped 0 bases from V and 2 bases from J, with 8 bases between. The CDR3 reads CASSLGDSPYEQYF. The CDR3 coding sequence is TGTGCCAGCAGCTTAGGCGACAGTCCCTACGAGCAGTACTTC.

The J gene is TRBJ2-2, the V gene TRBV9, with TRBD1 identical over 9 bases. Germline CDR1 is SGDLS and CDR2 is YYNGEE. Losses at the gene ends were 0 bases for V and 6 bases for J; bases not matched to a gene: 9. The CDR3 is made up of 17 amino acids. The CDR3 loop is CASSVAWGTGTAGELFF. CDR3 nucleotide sequence: TGTGCCAGCAGCGTAGCTTGGGGGACAGGGACGGCCGGGGAGCTGTTTTTT.

The genes are TRBV28 and TRBJ1-2, with D tentatively TRBD1 (6 bases). With 3 bases removed from V and 8 bases from J, the gap between germline ends came to 13 bases. CDR1 is MDHEN and CDR2 is SYDVKM in the germline V gene. This CDR3 region has 13 residues. The CDR3 nucleotides are TGTGCCAGCAGTTTGGACTTCCAGGGGGGCTACACCTTC. Translated, it gives CASSLDFQGGYTF.

The rearrangement uses TRBV7-2 and TRBJ2-5; D is uncertain. The CDR3 length is 14 residues. Germline V lookup: CDR1 SGHTA, CDR2 FQGNSA. Trimming took off 1 base at V and 1 base at J, with 7 bases between the two ends. CDR3 nucleotide sequence: TGTGCCAGCAGCTTAGGATGGGCCCAAGAGACCCAGTACTTC. This sequence encodes CASSLGWAQETQYF. The full variable domain, rest sourced from reference TRBV7-2 and TRBJ2-5, is GAGVSQSPSNKVTEKGKDVELRCDPISGHTALYWYRQSLGQGLEFLIYFQGNSAPDKSGLPSDRFSAERTGGSVSTLTIQRTQQEDSAVYLCASSLGWAQETQYFGPGTRLLVL.

V and J are TRBV5-1 and TRBJ2-5; TRBD1 matches at 7 bases. Germline trimming cut 0 bases from V and 7 bases from J; bases unmatched to any gene: 6. Germline CDR1 reads SGHRS; CDR2 reads YFSETQ. The CDR3 runs 14 residues. CDR3 protein: CASSLGQGELTQYF. The CDR3 bases are TGCGCCAGCAGCTTGGGCCAGGGGGAATTGACCCAGTACTTC.

This clone was recorded only once. The genes are TRBV7-9 and TRBJ2-2; a weak D match, TRBD1 (6 bases). V was trimmed by 2 bases and J by 2 bases, leaving 12 bases between them. Germline CDR1 and CDR2: SEHNR and FQNEAQ (reference sequence). There are 16 residues in the CDR3. The CDR3 spells CASSLLVGANTGELFF. DNA for the CDR3: TGTGCCAGCAGCTTATTGGTGGGGGCAAACACCGGGGAGCTGTTTTTT.